The clone carrying this T cell receptor beta chain was seen repeatedly, ten times or more. Its target is not known. cDNA synthesis was performed by 5'RACE with 10-nucleotide random UMIs. MiXCR, run by TCRdb on the 5' RACE reads, gives a single entry per CDR3 protein. The sample carries fewer than 50,000 distinct CDR3 sequences, roughly 14% recorded once. The data derive from a study of neurological immune-mediated disorders. Study-wide results and limits: Sharing of CDR3 amino acid sequences among expanded clones across subjects was absent, suggesting private repertoires in all groups. HTLV-1-associated myelopathy ranked highest for TCR clonal expansion and multiple sclerosis lowest, beneath healthy controls.

As to time point: longitudinal time-point 3. Maryland, USA blood bank volunteers served as healthy controls. The sequence was obtained from a man between 25 and 39 years old in good health. Sequenced: PBMCs.

The CDR3 spells CSARDWRDKLGETQYF. CDR3 bases: TGCAGTGCTAGAGACTGGCGGGACAAGTTGGGAGAGACCCAGTACTTC. The J gene is TRBJ2-5, the V gene TRBV20-1; D tentatively reads TRBD1 or TRBD2 (6 bases each). This CDR3 region has 16 residues. V was pared by 0 bases and J by 4 bases, with 18 bases between. Germline-derived CDR1 and CDR2 are DFQATT and SNEGSKA (reference sequence).